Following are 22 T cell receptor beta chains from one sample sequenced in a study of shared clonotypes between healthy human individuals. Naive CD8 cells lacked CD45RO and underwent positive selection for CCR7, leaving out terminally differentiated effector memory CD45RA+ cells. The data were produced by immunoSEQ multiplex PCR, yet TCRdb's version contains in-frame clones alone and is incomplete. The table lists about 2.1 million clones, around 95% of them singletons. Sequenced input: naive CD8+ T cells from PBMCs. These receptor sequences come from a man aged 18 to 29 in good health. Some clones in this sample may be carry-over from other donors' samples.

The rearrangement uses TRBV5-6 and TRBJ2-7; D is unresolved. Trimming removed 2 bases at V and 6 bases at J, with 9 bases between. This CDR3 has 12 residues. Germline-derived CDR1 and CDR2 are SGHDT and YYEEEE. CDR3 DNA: TGTGCCAGCAGCTTACTGGCCCTCGAGCAGTACTTC. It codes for CASSLLALEQYF.

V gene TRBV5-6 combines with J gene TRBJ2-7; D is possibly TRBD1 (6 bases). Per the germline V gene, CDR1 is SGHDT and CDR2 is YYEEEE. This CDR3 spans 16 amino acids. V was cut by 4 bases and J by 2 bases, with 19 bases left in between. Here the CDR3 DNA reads TGTGCCAGCAGCGGATACCGGGACACTTTGGCCTACGAGCAGTACTTC. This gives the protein CASSGYRDTLAYEQYF.

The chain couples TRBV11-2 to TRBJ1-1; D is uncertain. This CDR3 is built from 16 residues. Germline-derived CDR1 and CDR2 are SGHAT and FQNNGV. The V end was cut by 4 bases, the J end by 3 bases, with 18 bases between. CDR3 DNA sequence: TGTGCCAGCAGCTCGGTCCCAGGCGCGGAGGACACTGAAGCTTTCTTT. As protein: CASSSVPGAEDTEAFF.

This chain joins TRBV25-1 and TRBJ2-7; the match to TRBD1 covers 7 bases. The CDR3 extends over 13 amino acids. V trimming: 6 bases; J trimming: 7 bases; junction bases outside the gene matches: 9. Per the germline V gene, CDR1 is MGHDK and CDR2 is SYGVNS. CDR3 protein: CASRETGSGEQYF. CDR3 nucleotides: TGTGCCAGCAGGGAGACAGGGTCGGGTGAGCAGTACTTC.

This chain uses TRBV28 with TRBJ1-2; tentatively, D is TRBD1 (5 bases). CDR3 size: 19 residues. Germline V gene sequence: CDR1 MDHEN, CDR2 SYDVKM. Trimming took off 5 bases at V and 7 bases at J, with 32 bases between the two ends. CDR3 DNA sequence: TGTGCCAGCAGTCTGACCCGCGGGACGAATCGACTTACGCTTGGTGGCTACACCTTC. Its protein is CASSLTRGTNRLTLGGYTF.

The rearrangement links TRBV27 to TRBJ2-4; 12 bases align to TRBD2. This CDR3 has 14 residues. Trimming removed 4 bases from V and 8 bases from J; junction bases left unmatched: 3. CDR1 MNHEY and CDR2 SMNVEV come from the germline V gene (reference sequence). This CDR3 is CASSSGTSGHIQYF. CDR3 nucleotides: TGTGCCAGCAGTTCAGGGACTAGCGGGCACATTCAGTACTTC.

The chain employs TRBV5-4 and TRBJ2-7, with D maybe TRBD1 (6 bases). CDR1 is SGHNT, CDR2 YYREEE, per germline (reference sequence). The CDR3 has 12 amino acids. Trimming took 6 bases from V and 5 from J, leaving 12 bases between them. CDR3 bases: TGTGCCAGCAACGCAGCAGGGGACGAGCAGTACTTC. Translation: CASNAAGDEQYF.

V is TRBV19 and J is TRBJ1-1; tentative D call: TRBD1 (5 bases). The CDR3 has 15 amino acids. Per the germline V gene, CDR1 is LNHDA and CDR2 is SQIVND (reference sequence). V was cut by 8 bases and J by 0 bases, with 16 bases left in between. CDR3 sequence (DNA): TGTGCCAGTGGGTGGGGACGACGCCTGAACACTGAAGCTTTCTTT. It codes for CASGWGRRLNTEAFF.

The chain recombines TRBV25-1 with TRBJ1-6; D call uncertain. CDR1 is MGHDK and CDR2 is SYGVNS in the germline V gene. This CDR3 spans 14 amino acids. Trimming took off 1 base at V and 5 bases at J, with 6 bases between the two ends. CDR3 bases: TGTGCCAGCAGTGAATGGGGTCATAATTCACCCCTCCACTTT. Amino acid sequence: CASSEWGHNSPLHF.

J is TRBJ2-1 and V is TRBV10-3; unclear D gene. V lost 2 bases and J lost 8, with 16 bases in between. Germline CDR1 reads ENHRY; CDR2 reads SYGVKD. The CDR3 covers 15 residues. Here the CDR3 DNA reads TGTGCCATCAGTGAGGGGCATAAGAGGTCAGATGAGCAGTTCTTC. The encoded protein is CAISEGHKRSDEQFF.

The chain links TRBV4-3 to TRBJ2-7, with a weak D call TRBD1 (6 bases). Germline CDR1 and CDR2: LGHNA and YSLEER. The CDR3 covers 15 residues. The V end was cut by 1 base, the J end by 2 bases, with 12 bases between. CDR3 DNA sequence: TGCGCCAGCAGCCAAGGAAACAGGGCCCCCTACGAGCAGTACTTC. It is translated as CASSQGNRAPYEQYF.

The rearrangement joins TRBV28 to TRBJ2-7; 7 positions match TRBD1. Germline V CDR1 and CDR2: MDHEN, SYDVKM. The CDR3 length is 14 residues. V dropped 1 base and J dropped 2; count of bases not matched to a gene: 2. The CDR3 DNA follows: TGTGCCAGCAGTTTATTTACAGGGGCCTACGAGCAGTACTTC. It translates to CASSLFTGAYEQYF.

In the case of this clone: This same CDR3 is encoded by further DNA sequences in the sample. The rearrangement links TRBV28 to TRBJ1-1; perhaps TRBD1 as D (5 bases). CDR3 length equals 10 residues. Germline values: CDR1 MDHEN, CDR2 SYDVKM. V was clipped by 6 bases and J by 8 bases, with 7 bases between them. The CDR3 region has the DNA TGTGCCAGCAGGGGGGGAGAAGCTTTCTTT. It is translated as CASRGGEAFF.

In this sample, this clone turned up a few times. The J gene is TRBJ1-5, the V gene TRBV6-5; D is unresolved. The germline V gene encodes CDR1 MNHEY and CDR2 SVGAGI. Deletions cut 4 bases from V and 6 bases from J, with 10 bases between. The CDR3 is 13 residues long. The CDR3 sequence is CASSSTEGQPQHF. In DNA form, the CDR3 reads TGTGCCAGCAGTTCAACCGAGGGTCAGCCCCAGCATTTT.

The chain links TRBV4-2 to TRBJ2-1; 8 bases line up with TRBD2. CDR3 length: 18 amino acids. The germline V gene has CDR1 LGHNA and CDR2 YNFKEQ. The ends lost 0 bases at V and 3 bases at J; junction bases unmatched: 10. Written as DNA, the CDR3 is TGTGCCAGCAGCCAAGAGCCACCTTGGGCGGGAGGCTACAATGAGCAGTTCTTC. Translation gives CASSQEPPWAGGYNEQFF.

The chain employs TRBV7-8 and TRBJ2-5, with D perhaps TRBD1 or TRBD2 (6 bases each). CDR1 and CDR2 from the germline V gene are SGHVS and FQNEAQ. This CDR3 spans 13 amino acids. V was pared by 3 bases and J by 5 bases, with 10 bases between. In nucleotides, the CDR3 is TGTGCCAGCAGCTTTTTAGGGGGGGAGACCCAGTACTTC. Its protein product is CASSFLGGETQYF.

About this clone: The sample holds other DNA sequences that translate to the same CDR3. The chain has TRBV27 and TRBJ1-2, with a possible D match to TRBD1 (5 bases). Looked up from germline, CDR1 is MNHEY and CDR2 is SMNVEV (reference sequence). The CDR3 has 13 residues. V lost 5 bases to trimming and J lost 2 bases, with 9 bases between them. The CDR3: CASSPRGNYGYTF. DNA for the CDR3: TGTGCCAGCAGTCCTCGGGGGAACTATGGCTACACCTTC.

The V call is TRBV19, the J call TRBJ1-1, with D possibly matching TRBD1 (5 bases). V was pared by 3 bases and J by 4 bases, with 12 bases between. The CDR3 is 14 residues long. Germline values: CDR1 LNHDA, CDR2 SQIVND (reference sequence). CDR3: CASSIEGRATEAFF. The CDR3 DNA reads TGTGCCAGTAGTATCGAGGGGCGGGCCACTGAAGCTTTCTTT.

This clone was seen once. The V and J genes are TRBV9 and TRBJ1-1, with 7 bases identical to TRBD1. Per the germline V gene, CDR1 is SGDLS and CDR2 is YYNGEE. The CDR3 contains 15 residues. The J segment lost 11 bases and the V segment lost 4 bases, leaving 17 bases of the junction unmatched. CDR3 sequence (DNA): TGTGCCAGCAGCCCCGGGGGGCAGGGGGTATACCCGGCTTTCTTT. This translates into CASSPGGQGVYPAFF.

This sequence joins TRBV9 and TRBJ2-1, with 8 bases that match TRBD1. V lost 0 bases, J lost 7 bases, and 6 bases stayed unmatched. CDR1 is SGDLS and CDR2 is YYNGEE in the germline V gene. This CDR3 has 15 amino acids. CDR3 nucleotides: TGTGCCAGCAGCGTAGCTGGGACAGGTGTGAATGAGCAGTTCTTC. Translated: CASSVAGTGVNEQFF.

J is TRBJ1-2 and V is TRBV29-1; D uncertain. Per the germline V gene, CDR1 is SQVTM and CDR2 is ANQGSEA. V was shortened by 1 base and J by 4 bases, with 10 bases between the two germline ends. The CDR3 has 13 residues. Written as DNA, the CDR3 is TGCAGCGTTGAAGCCAGGTCCACCTATGGCTACACCTTC. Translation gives CSVEARSTYGYTF.

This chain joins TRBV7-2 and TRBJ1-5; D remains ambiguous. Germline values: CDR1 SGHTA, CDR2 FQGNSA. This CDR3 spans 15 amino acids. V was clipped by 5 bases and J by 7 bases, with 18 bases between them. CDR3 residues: CASSPREGPYQPQHF. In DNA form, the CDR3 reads TGTGCCAGCAGCCCCCGGGAGGGCCCCTACCAGCCCCAGCATTTT.